Shown below are 2 T cell receptor beta chains from a single sample sequenced in a study of shared clonotypes between healthy human individuals. Assay used: immunoSEQ multiplex PCR; TCRdb lists only in-frame clones, some missing. The repertoire consists of 2.3 million or so clones, with approximately 95% occurring once and the leading ten covering 0.39%. The sequenced sample consisted of naive CD4+ T cells from PBMCs. Subset specified: CD45RA+ positively selected. These receptors were taken from a man between 18 and 29 years old in good health. Some clones in this sample may be carry-over from other donors' samples.

The V and J genes are TRBV11-1 and TRBJ2-7, with 8 bases matching TRBD2. The germline gives CDR1 SGHAT, CDR2 FQDESV (reference sequence). V lost 5 bases and J lost 2; bases outside the gene matches: 8. This CDR3 comprises 15 residues. The DNA of the CDR3 is TGTGCCAGCAGCCCTTGGCGGGAGGCCCCCTACGAGCAGTACTTC. This translates into CASSPWREAPYEQYF.

This rearrangement joins TRBV6-6 to TRBJ1-6; the D gene is possibly TRBD1 (6 bases). Germline V CDR1 and CDR2: MNHNY, SVGAGI (reference sequence). CDR3 length: 15 amino acids. Trimming shortened V by 8 bases and J by 0 bases, and 11 bases separated the two germline ends. CDR3 amino acids: CASFDRSSYNSPLHF. The DNA for the CDR3 is TGTGCCAGCTTTGACAGGAGCTCCTATAATTCACCCCTCCACTTT.